This T cell receptor beta chain was found in a study of memory CD4+ T cells and cytomegalovirus serostatus (dated by TCRdb to the late 2010s). For the wider study: The roughly 33 healthy Belgian adults in the cohort included 9 who were CMV seropositive and around 25 who were CMV seronegative. CD4+ memory TCRbeta repertoires of a Belgian cohort with known cytomegalovirus serostatus were sequenced in order to replicate a published TCR-based CMV serostatus classifier.

Concerning this clone: Its target antigen remains unknown. Base-call qualities are not available, and no considerably larger clone is one nucleotide away.

V is shortened by 7 bases, J by 4 bases, and the region joining them spans 13 bases. There are 13 amino acids in the CDR3, from cysteine to phenylalanine inclusive. Only the CDR3 region is kept as DNA, spanning 39 bases read in frame from base 1. For CDR1 and CDR2, the germline V gene lists SNHLY and FYNNEI. Findings and caveats that apply to the study as a whole: Only CD4+CD45RO+ memory cells were sequenced, unlike the original study, which covered naive and memory CD4+ and CD8+ populations. The results were read as suggesting that the CMV-associated TCR signature is, for the most part, present in the CD4+ memory repertoire. For predicting CMV serostatus, the median bootstrapped AUC was approximately 0.95 using the original framework and approximately 0.9 using a US-trained random forest. Of roughly 170 previously reported CMV-associated TCRbeta sequences, 67 appeared in the CD4+ memory repertoires, each in one to five individuals. The original-framework classifier achieved a median bootstrapped AUC of about 0.94 with a 95% CI of 0.76-1.00 on the Belgian cohort.

A FACSAria II was used to sort memory CD4+ T cells, defined as single viable CD3+CD4+CD8-CD45RO+ cells. CMV serostatus was determined with a Roche Elecsys assay detecting serum IgG against CMV pp150, pp28, p38 and p52. After thawing, total CD4+ T cells were enriched by positive selection with CD4 magnetic microbeads. The samples came from a different study that was designed specifically to examine the CD4+ T cell memory repertoire. Peripheral blood mononuclear cells were isolated and cryopreserved according to standard operating procedures, and serum was stored at -80 degrees C. CD3-PerCP (BW264/56), CD4-APC (RPA-T4), CD45RO-PE (UCHT1) and CD8-Pacific Orange (3B5) antibodies were used for staining, and non-viable cells were excluded with Sytox blue. Genomic DNA was extracted from sorted cells with the Quick-DNA Microprep Kit. Amplification of TCRbeta DNA was done with the immunoSEQ hsTCRbeta kit, following the protocol from the manufacturer. TCRbeta libraries were sequenced on an Illumina MiSeq instrument. In the paper's pipeline: Following removal of out-of-frame sequences, 2.2 million or so distinct TCRbeta sequences were retained, with an average of about 63,000 per individual. Each individual was scored using the number of around 150 previously reported CMV-associated TCRbeta sequences that the individual carried and the total number of productive distinct TCRbeta sequences. A beta-binomial model was reimplemented in Python, and scikit-learn random forests with default parameters were trained on US cohort data. On the Belgian cohort, classifier performance was reported as the median AUC, along with percentile confidence intervals, across 10,000 bootstrap iterations. Sourced from immuneACCESS, this table was stored by TCRdb with only in-frame sequences that have V and J called. A share of the clones is absent; for the studies checked, an unresolved V gene accounts for under half, and the remainder has no known explanation. V, J and clone size derive from that table, while D and trimming were established from the DNA sequence. Counted in this sample were around 62,000 clones; about 75% of them appeared once. The leading ten clones occupy around 4.3% of the sample.

This TCR was recovered from an adult in good health and CMV-seropositive. Source material: memory CD4+ T cells from blood. This receptor chain uses TRBV2 and TRBJ2-5; the D gene is tentatively TRBD1 or TRBD2, each matching 5 bases. The CDR3 protein is CASKRGAGETQYF. The DNA sequence follows: TGTGCCAGCAAACGAGGGGCGGGAGAGACCCAGTACTTC.